This T cell receptor beta chain was observed in a study of identical twins. J gave up 6 bases and V 3 bases, and 6 bases lay outside the gene matches. The CDR3 is 13 amino acids. Germline lookup yields CDR1 DFQATT and CDR2 SNEGSKA (reference sequence). TCRdb passed the 5' RACE reads through MiXCR, listing each CDR3 protein once. The sample includes about 460,000 distinct CDR3 sequences, 13% to 15% of them seen just once. These data are also associated with another study on yellow fever vaccine responses in identical twins.

The source material was CD4+ T cells sorted from blood. The chain links TRBV20-1 to TRBJ2-7; 9 positions match TRBD2. This receptor was identified in a woman aged 18-29 years in good health. The CDR3, as DNA: TGCAGTGCTAGTTTTAGCGGGAGCTCCGAGCAGTACTTC. Translation: CSASFSGSSEQYF.